These T cell receptor beta chains were read from a single sample in a study of molecular identifiers for immune sequencing clone quantification. TCRdb ran MiXCR on the PCR reads and lists one entry per CDR3 protein. The sample yields hundreds of thousands of distinct CDR3 sequences, roughly 27% seen once. Sequencing input: naive CD8+ T cells from blood, with Jurkat cell RNA spiked in. The source of these receptors is a human donor in good health. Some libraries in this study had Jurkat cell RNA spiked in. Each CDR3 is given with its conserved first and last residue. D genes are given only for firm matches. Only some rows state a clone size, as once, few, many or a class for expanded clones.

clone size	D gene	V gene	J gene	CDR3 DNA	CDR3 protein
-	-	TRBV28	TRBJ1-6	TGTGCCAGCAGTCGTCTCGGCAGTCCTGTCCTCCACTTT	CASSRLGSPVLHF
-	-	TRBV7-9	TRBJ2-6	TGTGCCAGCAGCTTCACGCGGGACAACTCTGGGGCCAACGTCCTGACTTTC	CASSFTRDNSGANVLTF
few	TRBD1	TRBV9	TRBJ2-3	TGTGCCAGCAGCGCCAAGACGGGACAGGGTTTCGCAGATACGCAGTATTTT	CASSAKTGQGFADTQYF
-	-	TRBV6-2/TRBV6-3	TRBJ1-2	TGTGCCAGCAGTTACTCGATGACGGGGGTAGATGGCTACACCTTC	CASSYSMTGVDGYTF
many	-	TRBV25-1	TRBJ2-2	TGTGCCAGCAGCGGGGGGCCAAATCCAGCCGGGGAGCTGTTTTTT	CASSGGPNPAGELFF
many	-	TRBV9	TRBJ1-1	TGTGCCAGCAGCGGAGCGGACTTAATGAACACTGAAGCTTTCTTT	CASSGADLMNTEAFF
few	-	TRBV6-5	TRBJ2-7	TGTGCCAGCAGTTACCCCGGACCTGTTGGGGAGCAGTACTTC	CASSYPGPVGEQYF
-	-	TRBV27	TRBJ2-6	TGTGCCAGCAGTTCGATGACAGTCTCTGGGGCCAACGTCCTGACTTTC	CASSSMTVSGANVLTF
-	-	TRBV19	TRBJ1-2	TGTGCCAGTGCCGGGGCTCCGGCGATGGGCTACACCTTC	CASAGAPAMGYTF
many	TRBD1	TRBV7-2	TRBJ2-1	TGTGCCAGCAGCTTCCCAGGGGGCGTCCTCTACAATGAGCAGTTCTTC	CASSFPGGVLYNEQFF
many	TRBD1	TRBV4-3	TRBJ1-3	TGCGCCAGCAGCCAAGACCCAGGGACAGGGAGTGGAAACACCATATATTTT	CASSQDPGTGSGNTIYF
few	-	TRBV30	TRBJ2-7	TGTGCCTGGAGTGTCCTTGGTTTCGAGCAGTACTTC	CAWSVLGFEQYF
many	-	TRBV6-2/TRBV6-3	TRBJ2-5	TGTGCCAGCAGTTACTCGAGGGAGACCCAGTACTTC	CASSYSRETQYF
-	TRBD1	TRBV27	TRBJ2-7	TGTGCCAGCAGTTTATTGCCGGGACAGGGGGCGTACGAGCAGTACTTC	CASSLLPGQGAYEQYF
many	-	TRBV9	TRBJ1-1	TGTGCCAGCAGCGTAGAGGAGAACACTGAAGCTTTCTTT	CASSVEENTEAFF
-	TRBD1	TRBV4-1	TRBJ2-5	TGCGCCAGCAGCCACGGACAGGGGGCGGAGGAGACCCAGTACTTC	CASSHGQGAEETQYF
many	-	TRBV5-1	TRBJ2-5	TGCGCCAGCAGGACCCAGGAGACCCAGTACTTC	CASRTQETQYF
many	-	TRBV6-5	TRBJ1-6	TGTGCCAGCAGTTACTCGGTCTCTTCACCCCTCCACTTT	CASSYSVSSPLHF
many	TRBD1	TRBV2	TRBJ1-2	TGTGCCATCCTTGGCCCGGGACAGCTTTACTATGGCTACACCTTC	CAILGPGQLYYGYTF
few	-	TRBV5-6	TRBJ2-2	TGTGCCAGCAGCTCCAGAGGGAGCGGTACCGGGGAGCTGTTTTTT	CASSSRGSGTGELFF
few	-	TRBV9	TRBJ2-7	TGTGCCAGCAGCGTGGGACGGGCGACCTACGAGCAGTACTTC	CASSVGRATYEQYF
many	-	TRBV12-3/TRBV12-4	TRBJ1-5	TGTGCCAGCAGCCCCGTGTTGGCAGGGGGCAATCAGCCCCAGCATTTT	CASSPVLAGGNQPQHF
-	TRBD1	TRBV12-3/TRBV12-4	TRBJ2-3	TGTGCCAGCAGTTTCCGGGGACAGGGCCCGCTGGACACAGATACGCAGTATTTT	CASSFRGQGPLDTDTQYF
few	TRBD1	TRBV7-9	TRBJ2-7	TGTGCCAGCAGCTCAGCCGGGACAGGCCTTACCTACGAGCAGTACTTC	CASSSAGTGLTYEQYF
-	TRBD1	TRBV28	TRBJ2-7	TGTGCCAGCAGTTCCAGGGACAGGGGGGAATCCTACGAGCAGTACTTC	CASSSRDRGESYEQYF
many	TRBD1	TRBV4-3	TRBJ2-1	TGCGCCAGCAGCGTGACAGGGGGCAGCTATGAGCAGTTCTTC	CASSVTGGSYEQFF
few	-	TRBV20-1	TRBJ2-1	TGCAGTGCCAGCCACAGAAGCCCCCATGAGCAGTTCTTC	CSASHRSPHEQFF
-	TRBD2	TRBV2	TRBJ2-2	TGTGCCGGCACTCGGGGACTAGCGGGAGGTCCCGGGGAGCTGTTTTTT	CAGTRGLAGGPGELFF
-	-	TRBV6-5	TRBJ2-7	TGTGCCAGCAGTTACGGGGATGGGGGCTCCTACGAGCAGTACTTC	CASSYGDGGSYEQYF
-	-	TRBV4-3	TRBJ1-6	TGCGCCAGCAGCCAAGGAACGAGCCCGGATGCAGGTTCACCCCCCCACTTT	CASSQGTSPDAGSPPHF
many	-	TRBV28	TRBJ1-2	TGTGCCAGCAGTTTATTTGGCTTTACAGCTAACTATGGCTACACCTTC	CASSLFGFTANYGYTF
many	-	TRBV7-6	TRBJ2-7	TGTGCCAGCAGCTTAGTCGAAGGGGGGTACGAGCAGTACTTC	CASSLVEGGYEQYF
-	TRBD1	TRBV5-6	TRBJ2-3	TGTGCCAGCAGCTTGGGTGGACAGGGGGACTCCAATTTT	CASSLGGQGDSNF
-	TRBD1	TRBV2	TRBJ2-7	TGTGCCAGCAGTGAAGCGGGACAGGGCTACGACCAGTACTTC	CASSEAGQGYDQYF
-	-	TRBV6-1	TRBJ1-4	TGTGCCAGCAGTTCCTACGGCGGGGTAAATGAAAAACTGTTTTTT	CASSSYGGVNEKLFF
many	-	TRBV30	TRBJ1-2	TGTGCCTGGAGTGAAATCTATGGCTACACCTTC	CAWSEIYGYTF
-	-	TRBV20-1	TRBJ2-7	TGCTTGTGGGGGGATTCCTACGAGCAGTACTTC	CLWGDSYEQYF
-	TRBD1	TRBV29-1	TRBJ2-7	TGCAGCGGCGAGGGACAGGGGGCCAGTGAGCGGTACTTC	CSGEGQGASERYF
few	-	TRBV4-3	TRBJ1-3	TGCGCCAGCAGCCAAAATCCCCTAGTGGGGGGTGAAAACACCATATATTTT	CASSQNPLVGGENTIYF
-	TRBD1	TRBV7-9	TRBJ2-7	TGTGCCAGCAGCTCCTTAACAGGGGGCGTCTACGAGCAGTACTTC	CASSSLTGGVYEQYF
-	-	TRBV4-3	TRBJ2-7	TGCGCCAGCAACCAAGATAGCGGACGCTACGAGCAGTACTTC	CASNQDSGRYEQYF
few	TRBD1	TRBV13	TRBJ1-2	TGTGCCAGCAGCCGTGGGACAGGGGGCTATAACTATGGCTACACCTTC	CASSRGTGGYNYGYTF
-	TRBD1	TRBV7-2	TRBJ2-1	TGTGCCAGCAGCCCGTACAAACGGGACAGGGCCTACAATGAGCAGTTCTTC	CASSPYKRDRAYNEQFF
many	TRBD2	TRBV3-1	TRBJ2-3	TGTGCCAGCAGCCCGGGACTAGCGGGAGCGACTAGCACAGATACGCAGTATTTT	CASSPGLAGATSTDTQYF
few	-	TRBV7-9	TRBJ2-7	TGTGCCAGCAGCTTAGACGGCGTCGAGCAGTACTTC	CASSLDGVEQYF
few	TRBD2	TRBV30	TRBJ2-3	TGTGCCTGGACCATCAGCGGGGGATTTTCAGATACGCAGTATTTT	CAWTISGGFSDTQYF
many	-	TRBV6-5	TRBJ2-3	TGTGCCAGCAGTTACGAGGGGAGCACAGATACGCAGTATTTT	CASSYEGSTDTQYF
many	-	TRBV27	TRBJ2-2	TGTGCCAGCAGTTTATTCCTCAGCCTGAACACCGGGGAGCTGTTTTTT	CASSLFLSLNTGELFF
few	-	TRBV4-1	TRBJ2-5	TGCGCCAGCAGCCAAGTTCCGGGGAACCAAGAGACCCAGTACTTC	CASSQVPGNQETQYF
few	TRBD1	TRBV19	TRBJ1-2	TGTGCCAGTAGATTGGAGTATGGACAGGGCTATGGCTACACCTTC	CASRLEYGQGYGYTF
-	-	TRBV19	TRBJ1-1	TGTGCCAGTATTGCCGCACGGGCTTTCTTT	CASIAARAFF
many	TRBD1	TRBV30	TRBJ2-7	TGTGCCTGGAGCGGGACAGTCCACGAGCAGTACTTC	CAWSGTVHEQYF
-	TRBD2	TRBV7-9	TRBJ2-3	TGTGCCAGCAGCTTACCCCGACTAGCGGGAGCCGCAGATACGCAGTATTTT	CASSLPRLAGAADTQYF